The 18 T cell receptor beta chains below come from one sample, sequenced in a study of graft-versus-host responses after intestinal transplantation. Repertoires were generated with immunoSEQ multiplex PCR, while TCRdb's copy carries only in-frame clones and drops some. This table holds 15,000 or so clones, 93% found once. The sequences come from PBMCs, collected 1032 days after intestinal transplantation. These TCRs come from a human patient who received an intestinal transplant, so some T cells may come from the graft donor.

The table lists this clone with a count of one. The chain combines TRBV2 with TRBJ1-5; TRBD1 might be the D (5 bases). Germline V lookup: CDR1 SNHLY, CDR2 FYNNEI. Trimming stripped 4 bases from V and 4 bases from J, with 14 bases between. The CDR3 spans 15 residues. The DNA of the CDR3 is TGTGCCAGCAGTGCCTCGCAGGGTCAAAATCAGCCCCAGCATTTT. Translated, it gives CASSASQGQNQPQHF.

The CDR3 loop reads CASSPRTGQNQPQHF. CDR3 sequence (DNA): TGTGCCAGCAGCCCCCGGACAGGGCAGAATCAGCCCCAGCATTTT. This sequence joins TRBV7-8 and TRBJ1-5; 8 positions agree with TRBD1. The CDR3 is 15 residues long. Germline-derived CDR1 and CDR2 are SGHVS and FQNEAQ. Losses at the gene ends were 5 bases for V and 4 bases for J; bases not matched to a gene: 7.

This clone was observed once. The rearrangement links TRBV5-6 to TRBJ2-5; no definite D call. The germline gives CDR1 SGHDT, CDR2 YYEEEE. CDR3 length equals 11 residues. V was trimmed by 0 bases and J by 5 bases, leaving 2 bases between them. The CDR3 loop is CASSLEETQYF. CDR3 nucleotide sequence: TGTGCCAGCAGCTTGGAGGAGACCCAGTACTTC.

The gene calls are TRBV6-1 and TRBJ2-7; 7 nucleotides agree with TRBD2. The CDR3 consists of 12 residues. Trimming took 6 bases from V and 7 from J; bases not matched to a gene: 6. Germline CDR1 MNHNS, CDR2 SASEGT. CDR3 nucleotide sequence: TGTGCCAGCAGCCAAAGCGGGGATGAGCAGTACTTC. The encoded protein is CASSQSGDEQYF.

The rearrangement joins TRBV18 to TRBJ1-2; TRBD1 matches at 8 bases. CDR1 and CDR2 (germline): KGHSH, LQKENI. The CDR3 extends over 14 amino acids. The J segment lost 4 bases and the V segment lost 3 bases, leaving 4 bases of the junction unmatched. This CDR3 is CASSPPTGGYGYTF. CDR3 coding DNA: TGTGCCAGCTCACCCCCTACAGGGGGCTATGGCTACACCTTC.

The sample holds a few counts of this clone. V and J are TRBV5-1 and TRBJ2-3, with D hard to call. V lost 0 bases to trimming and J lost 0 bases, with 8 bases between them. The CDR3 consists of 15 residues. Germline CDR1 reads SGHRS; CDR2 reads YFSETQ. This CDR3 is CASSLESSSTDTQYF. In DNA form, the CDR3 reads TGCGCCAGCAGCTTGGAGTCTTCTAGCACAGATACGCAGTATTTT.

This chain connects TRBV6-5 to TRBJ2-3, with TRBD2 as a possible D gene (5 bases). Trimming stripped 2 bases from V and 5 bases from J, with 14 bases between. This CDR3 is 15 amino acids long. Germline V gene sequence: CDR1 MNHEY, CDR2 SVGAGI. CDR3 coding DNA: TGTGCCAGCAGTTACGGAGGCGTATCACAAGATACGCAGTATTTT. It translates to CASSYGGVSQDTQYF.

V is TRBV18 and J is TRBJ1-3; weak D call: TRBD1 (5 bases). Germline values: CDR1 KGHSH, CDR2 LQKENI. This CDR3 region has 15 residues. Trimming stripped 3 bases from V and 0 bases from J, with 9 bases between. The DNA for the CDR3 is TGTGCCAGCTCACCGCCGGGGGGCTCTGGAAACACCATATATTTT. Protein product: CASSPPGGSGNTIYF.

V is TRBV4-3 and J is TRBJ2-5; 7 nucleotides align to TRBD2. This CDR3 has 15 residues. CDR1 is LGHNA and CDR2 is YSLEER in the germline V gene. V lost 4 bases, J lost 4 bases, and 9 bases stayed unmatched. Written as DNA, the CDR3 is TGCGCCAGCAGCCCCCCTGAGGGCGGGGGAGAGACCCAGTACTTC. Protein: CASSPPEGGGETQYF.

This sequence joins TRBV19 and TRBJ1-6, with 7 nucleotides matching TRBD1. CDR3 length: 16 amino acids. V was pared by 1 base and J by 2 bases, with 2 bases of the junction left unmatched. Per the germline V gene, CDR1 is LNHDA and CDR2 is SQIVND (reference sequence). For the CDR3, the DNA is TGTGCCAGTAGTATAGGGCAGGGGGCCTATAATTCACCCCTCCACTTT. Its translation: CASSIGQGAYNSPLHF.

The CDR3 sequence: CASSSGSGDYGYTF. CDR3 bases: TGCGCCAGCAGCTCGGGATCGGGGGACTATGGCTACACCTTC. This chain joins TRBV5-1 and TRBJ1-2; perhaps TRBD1 as D (5 bases). Germline CDR1 is SGHRS and CDR2 is YFSETQ. The CDR3 runs 14 residues. Between the trimmed V and J ends, which lost 3 bases and 3 bases, there was a span of 12 bases. The entire variable domain, with the rest obtained from reference TRBV5-1 and TRBJ1-2, is as follows: KAGVTQTPRYLIKTRGQQVTLSCSPISGHRSVSWYQQTPGQGLQFLFEYFSETQRNKGNFPGRFSGRQFSNSRSEMNVSTLELGDSALYLCASSSGSGDYGYTFGSGTRLTVV.

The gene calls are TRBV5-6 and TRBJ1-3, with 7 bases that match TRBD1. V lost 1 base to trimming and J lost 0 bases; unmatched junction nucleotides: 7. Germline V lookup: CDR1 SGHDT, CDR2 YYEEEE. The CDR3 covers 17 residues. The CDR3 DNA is TGTGCCAGCAGCTTGCCGGGACAGAAGTTCTCTGGAAACACCATATATTTT. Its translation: CASSLPGQKFSGNTIYF.

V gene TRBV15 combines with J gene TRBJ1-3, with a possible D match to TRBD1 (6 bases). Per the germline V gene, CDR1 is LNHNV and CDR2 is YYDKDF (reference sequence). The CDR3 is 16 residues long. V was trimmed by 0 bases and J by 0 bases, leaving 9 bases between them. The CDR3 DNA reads TGTGCCACCAGCAGAGACAGGGGACCCTCTGGAAACACCATATATTTT. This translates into CATSRDRGPSGNTIYF.

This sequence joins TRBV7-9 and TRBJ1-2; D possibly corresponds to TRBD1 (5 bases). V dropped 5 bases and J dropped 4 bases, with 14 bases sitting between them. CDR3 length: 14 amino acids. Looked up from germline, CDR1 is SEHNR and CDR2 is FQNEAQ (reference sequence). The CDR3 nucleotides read TGTGCCAGCAGCCAGGGTGAGGGTCCCTATGGCTACACCTTC. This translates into CASSQGEGPYGYTF.

The CDR3 loop is CASRREGPNYGYTF. The CDR3, as DNA: TGTGCCAGTAGACGAGAGGGGCCTAACTATGGCTACACCTTC. The chain uses TRBV19 and TRBJ1-2; TRBD1 might be the D (5 bases). This CDR3 is 14 amino acids long. CDR1 LNHDA and CDR2 SQIVND come from the germline V gene (reference sequence). Trimming cost V 6 bases and J 0 bases, with 11 bases left between them.

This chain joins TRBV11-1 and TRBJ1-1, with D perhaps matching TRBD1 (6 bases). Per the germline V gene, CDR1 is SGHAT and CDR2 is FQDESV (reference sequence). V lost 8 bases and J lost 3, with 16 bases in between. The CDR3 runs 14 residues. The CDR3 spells CASGPGEEDTEAFF. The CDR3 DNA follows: TGTGCCAGCGGGCCAGGGGAAGAGGACACTGAAGCTTTCTTT.

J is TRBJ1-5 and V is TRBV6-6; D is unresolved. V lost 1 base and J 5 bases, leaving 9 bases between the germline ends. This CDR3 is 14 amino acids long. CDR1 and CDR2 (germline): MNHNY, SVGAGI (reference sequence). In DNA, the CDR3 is TGTGCCAGCAGTTACTGGCCTACCCATCAGCCCCAGCATTTT. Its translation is CASSYWPTHQPQHF.

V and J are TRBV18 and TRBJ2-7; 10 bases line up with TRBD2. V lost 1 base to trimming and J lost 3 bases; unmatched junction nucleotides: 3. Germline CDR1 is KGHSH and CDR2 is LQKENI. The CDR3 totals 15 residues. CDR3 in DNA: TGTGCCAGCTCACCACGACTAGCGGGTTTCTACGAGCAGTACTTC. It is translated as CASSPRLAGFYEQYF. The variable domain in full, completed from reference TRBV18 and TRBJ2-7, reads NAGVMQNPRHLVRRRGQEARLRCSPMKGHSHVYWYRQLPEEGLKFMVYLQKENIIDESGMPKERFSAEFPKEGPSILRIQQVVRGDSAAYFCASSPRLAGFYEQYFGPGTRLTVT.